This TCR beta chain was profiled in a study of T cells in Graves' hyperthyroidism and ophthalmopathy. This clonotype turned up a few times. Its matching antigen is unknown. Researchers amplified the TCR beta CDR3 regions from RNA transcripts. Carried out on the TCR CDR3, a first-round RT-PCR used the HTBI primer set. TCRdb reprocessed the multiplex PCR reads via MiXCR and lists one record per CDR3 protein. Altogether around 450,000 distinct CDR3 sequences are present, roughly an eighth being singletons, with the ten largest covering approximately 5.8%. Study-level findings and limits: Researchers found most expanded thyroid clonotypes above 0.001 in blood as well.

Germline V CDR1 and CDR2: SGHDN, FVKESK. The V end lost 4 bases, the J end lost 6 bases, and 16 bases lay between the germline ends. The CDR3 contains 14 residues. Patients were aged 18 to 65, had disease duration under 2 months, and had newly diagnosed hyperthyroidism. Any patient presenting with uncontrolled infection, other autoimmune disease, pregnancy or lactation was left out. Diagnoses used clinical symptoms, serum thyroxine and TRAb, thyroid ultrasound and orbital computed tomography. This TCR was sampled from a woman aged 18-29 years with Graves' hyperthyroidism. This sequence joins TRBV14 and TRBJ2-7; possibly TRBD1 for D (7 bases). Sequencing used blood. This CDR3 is CASSPRQGAGEQYF. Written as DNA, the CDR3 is TGTGCCAGCAGCCCCCGACAGGGAGCGGGCGAGCAGTACTTC.